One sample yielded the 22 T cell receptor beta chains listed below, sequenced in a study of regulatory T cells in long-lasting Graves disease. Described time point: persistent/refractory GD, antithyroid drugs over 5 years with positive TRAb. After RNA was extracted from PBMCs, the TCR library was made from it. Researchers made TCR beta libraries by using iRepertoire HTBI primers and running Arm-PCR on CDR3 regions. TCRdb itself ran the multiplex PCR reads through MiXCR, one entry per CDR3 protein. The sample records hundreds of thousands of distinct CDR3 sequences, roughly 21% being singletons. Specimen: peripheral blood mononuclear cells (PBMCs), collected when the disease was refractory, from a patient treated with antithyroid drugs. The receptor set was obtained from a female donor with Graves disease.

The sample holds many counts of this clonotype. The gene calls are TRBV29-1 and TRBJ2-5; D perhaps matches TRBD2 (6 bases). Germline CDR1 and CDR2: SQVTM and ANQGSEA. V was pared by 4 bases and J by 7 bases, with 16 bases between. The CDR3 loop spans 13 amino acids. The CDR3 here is CSVGLASQGTQYF. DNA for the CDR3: TGCAGCGTTGGGCTAGCGTCTCAGGGGACCCAGTACTTC.

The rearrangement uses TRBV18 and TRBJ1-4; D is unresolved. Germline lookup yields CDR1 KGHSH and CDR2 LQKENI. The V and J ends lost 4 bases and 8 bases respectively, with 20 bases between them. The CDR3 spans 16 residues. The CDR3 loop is CASSLSVVNTGEKLFF. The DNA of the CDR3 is TGTGCCAGCTCACTTTCGGTCGTCAACACGGGAGAAAAACTGTTTTTT.

As DNA, the CDR3 is TGTGCCAGCACCTCGAGAGGGACAGACAAAGAGACCCAGTACTTC. Translated, it gives CASTSRGTDKETQYF. This rearrangement joins TRBV5-4 to TRBJ2-5; 7 positions agree with TRBD1. After removal of 6 bases from V and 3 bases from J, the junction contained 11 bases not matched to a gene. Germline loops: CDR1 SGHNT, CDR2 YYREEE (reference sequence). This CDR3 contains 15 residues.

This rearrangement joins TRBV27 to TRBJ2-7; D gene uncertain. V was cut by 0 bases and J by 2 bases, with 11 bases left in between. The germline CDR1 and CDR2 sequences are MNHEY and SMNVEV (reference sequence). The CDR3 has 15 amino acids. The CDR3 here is CASSLSGHGAYEQYF. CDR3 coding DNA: TGTGCCAGCAGTTTATCAGGGCACGGCGCCTACGAGCAGTACTTC.

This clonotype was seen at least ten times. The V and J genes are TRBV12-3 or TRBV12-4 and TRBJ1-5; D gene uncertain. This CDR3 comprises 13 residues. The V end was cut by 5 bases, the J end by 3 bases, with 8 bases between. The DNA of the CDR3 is TGTGCCAGCAGTACAGCTCCCAATCAGCCCCAGCATTTT. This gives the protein CASSTAPNQPQHF.

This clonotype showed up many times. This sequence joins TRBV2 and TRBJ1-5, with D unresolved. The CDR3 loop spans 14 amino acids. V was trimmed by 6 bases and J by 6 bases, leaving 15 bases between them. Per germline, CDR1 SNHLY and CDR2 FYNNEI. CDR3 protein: CASSPDLLSQPQHF. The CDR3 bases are TGTGCCAGCAGCCCCGACCTCTTGAGTCAGCCCCAGCATTTT.

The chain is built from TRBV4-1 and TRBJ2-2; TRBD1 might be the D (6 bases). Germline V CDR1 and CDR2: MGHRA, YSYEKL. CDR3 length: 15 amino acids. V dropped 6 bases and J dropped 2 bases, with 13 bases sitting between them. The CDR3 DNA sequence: TGCGCCAGCAGACCCCGGGACACCAACACCGGGGAGCTGTTTTTT. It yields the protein CASRPRDTNTGELFF.

CDR3 amino acids: CAISERQGAQPQHF. DNA of the CDR3: TGTGCCATCAGTGAGCGACAGGGGGCTCAGCCCCAGCATTTT. V and J are TRBV10-3 and TRBJ1-5; TRBD1 agrees at 10 bases. Trimming removed 2 bases from V and 6 bases from J; junction bases left unmatched: 1. This CDR3 has 14 amino acids. Germline-derived CDR1 and CDR2 are ENHRY and SYGVKD.

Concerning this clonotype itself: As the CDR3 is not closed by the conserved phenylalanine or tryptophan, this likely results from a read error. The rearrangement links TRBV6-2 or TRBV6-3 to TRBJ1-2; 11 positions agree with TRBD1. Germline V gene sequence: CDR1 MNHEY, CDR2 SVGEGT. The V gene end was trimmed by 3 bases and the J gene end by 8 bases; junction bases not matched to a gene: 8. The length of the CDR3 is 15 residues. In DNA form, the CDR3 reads TGTGCCAGCAGTTATTACGGACAGGGGGCAAAAGGCTACACCCTC. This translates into CASSYYGQGAKGYTL.

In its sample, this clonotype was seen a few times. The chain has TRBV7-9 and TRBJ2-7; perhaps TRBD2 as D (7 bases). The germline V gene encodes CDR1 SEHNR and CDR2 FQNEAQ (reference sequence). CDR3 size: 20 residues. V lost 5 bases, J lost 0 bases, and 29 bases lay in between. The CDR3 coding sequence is TGTGCCAGCAGCCCCAGCGTTGGCGGGGGCCGACACTGGAGCTCCTACGAGCAGTACTTC. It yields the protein CASSPSVGGGRHWSSYEQYF. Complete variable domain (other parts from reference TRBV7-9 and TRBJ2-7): DTGVSQNPRHKITKRGQNVTFRCDPISEHNRLYWYRQTLGQGPEFLTYFQNEAQLEKSRLLSDRFSAERPKGSFSTLEIQRTEQGDSAMYLCASSPSVGGGRHWSSYEQYFGPGTRLTVT.

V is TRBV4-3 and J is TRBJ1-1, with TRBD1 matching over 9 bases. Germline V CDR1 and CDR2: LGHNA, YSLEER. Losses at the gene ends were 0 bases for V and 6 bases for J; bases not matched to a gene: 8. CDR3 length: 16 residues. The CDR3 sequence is CASSQDPDRGVSEAFF. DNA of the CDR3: TGCGCCAGCAGCCAAGATCCGGACAGGGGTGTCTCTGAAGCTTTCTTT.

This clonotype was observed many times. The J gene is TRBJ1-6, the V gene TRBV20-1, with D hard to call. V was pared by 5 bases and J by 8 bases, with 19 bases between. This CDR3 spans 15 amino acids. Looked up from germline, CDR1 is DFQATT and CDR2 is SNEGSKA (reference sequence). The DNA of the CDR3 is TGCAGTGCTCTAGACGGTGGAGAGTGGGATTCACCCCTCCACTTT. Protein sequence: CSALDGGEWDSPLHF.

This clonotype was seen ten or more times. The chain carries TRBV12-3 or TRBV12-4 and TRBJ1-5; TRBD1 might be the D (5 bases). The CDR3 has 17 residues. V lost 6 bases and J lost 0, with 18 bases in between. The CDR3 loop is CASSPGDRQNSNQPQHF. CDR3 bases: TGTGCCAGCAGCCCCGGGGACCGCCAGAATAGCAATCAGCCCCAGCATTTT.

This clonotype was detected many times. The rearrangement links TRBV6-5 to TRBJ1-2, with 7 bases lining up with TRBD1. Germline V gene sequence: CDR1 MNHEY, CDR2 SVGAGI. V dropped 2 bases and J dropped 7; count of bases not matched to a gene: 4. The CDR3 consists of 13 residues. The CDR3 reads CASSYGAGGGYTF. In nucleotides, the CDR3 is TGTGCCAGCAGTTACGGAGCAGGGGGTGGCTACACCTTC.

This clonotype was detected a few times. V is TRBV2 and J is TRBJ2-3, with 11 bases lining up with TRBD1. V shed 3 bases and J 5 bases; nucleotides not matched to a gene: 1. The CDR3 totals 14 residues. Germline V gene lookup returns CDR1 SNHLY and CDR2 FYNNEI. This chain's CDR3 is CASSEDRGRDTQYF. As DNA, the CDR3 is TGTGCCAGCAGTGAGGACAGGGGGCGAGATACGCAGTATTTT.

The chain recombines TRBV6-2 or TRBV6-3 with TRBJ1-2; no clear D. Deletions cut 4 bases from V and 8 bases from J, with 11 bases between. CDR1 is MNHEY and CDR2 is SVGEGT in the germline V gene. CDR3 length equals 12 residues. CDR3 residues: CASSSRLKGYTF. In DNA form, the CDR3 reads TGTGCCAGCAGTTCCCGACTCAAAGGCTACACCTTC.

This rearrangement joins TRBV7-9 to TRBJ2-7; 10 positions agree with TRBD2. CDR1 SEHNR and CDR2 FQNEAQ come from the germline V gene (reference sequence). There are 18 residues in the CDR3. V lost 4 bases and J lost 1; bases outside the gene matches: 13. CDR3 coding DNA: TGTGCCAGCAGCTCTCTACCGATTCTAGCGGGAGAGTCCTACGAGCAGTACTTC. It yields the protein CASSSLPILAGESYEQYF. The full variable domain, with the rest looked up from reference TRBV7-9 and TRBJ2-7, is DTGVSQNPRHKITKRGQNVTFRCDPISEHNRLYWYRQTLGQGPEFLTYFQNEAQLEKSRLLSDRFSAERPKGSFSTLEIQRTEQGDSAMYLCASSSLPILAGESYEQYFGPGTRLTVT.

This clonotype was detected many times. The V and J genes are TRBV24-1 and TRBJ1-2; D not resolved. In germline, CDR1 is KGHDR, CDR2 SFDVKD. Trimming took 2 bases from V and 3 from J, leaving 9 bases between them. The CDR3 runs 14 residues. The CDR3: CATSDWRADYGYTF. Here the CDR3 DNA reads TGTGCCACCAGTGATTGGAGAGCGGACTATGGCTACACCTTC.

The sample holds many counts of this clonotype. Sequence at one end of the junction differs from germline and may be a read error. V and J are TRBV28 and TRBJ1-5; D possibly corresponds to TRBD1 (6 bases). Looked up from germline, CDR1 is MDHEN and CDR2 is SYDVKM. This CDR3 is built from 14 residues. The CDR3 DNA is TGTGCCACCTACAGGGCTGGTAGCAATCACCCCCAGCATTTT. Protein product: CATYRAGSNHPQHF.

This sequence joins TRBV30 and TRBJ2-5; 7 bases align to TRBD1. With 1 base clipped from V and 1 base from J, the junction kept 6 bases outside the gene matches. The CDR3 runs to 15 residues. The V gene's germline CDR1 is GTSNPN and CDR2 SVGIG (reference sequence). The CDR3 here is CAWSEGTVLQETQYF. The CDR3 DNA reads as TGTGCCTGGAGTGAGGGGACAGTCCTCCAAGAGACCCAGTACTTC.

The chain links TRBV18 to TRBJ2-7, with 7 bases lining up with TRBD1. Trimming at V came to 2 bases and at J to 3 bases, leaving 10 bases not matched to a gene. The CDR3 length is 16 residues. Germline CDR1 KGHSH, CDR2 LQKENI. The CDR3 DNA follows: TGTGCCAGCTCACCATACGACAGGGTGGGCGTCTACGAGCAGTACTTC. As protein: CASSPYDRVGVYEQYF. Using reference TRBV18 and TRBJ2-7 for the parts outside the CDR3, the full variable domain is NAGVMQNPRHLVRRRGQEARLRCSPMKGHSHVYWYRQLPEEGLKFMVYLQKENIIDESGMPKERFSAEFPKEGPSILRIQQVVRGDSAAYFCASSPYDRVGVYEQYFGPGTRLTVT.

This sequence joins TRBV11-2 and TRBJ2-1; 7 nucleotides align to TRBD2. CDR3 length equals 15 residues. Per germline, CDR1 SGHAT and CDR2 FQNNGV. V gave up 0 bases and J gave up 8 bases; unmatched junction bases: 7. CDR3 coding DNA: TGTGCCAGCAGCTTAGACGCGCGGGAGAGCGATGAGCAGTTCTTC. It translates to CASSLDARESDEQFF. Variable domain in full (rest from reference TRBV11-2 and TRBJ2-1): EAGVAQSPRYKIIEKRQSVAFWCNPISGHATLYWYQQILGQGPKLLIQFQNNGVVDDSQLPKDRFSAERLKGVDSTLKIQPAKLEDSAVYLCASSLDARESDEQFFGPGTRLTVL.